Shown below are 16 T cell receptor beta chains from a single sample sequenced in a study of molecular identifiers for immune sequencing clone quantification. MiXCR was run by TCRdb on the PCR reads, yielding one entry per CDR3 protein. The data contain under 650,000 distinct CDR3 sequences, just under 20% of them singletons. The source material was naive CD8+ T cells from blood, with Jurkat cell RNA spiked in. As to subset: FACS-sorted CD8+CD4-CCR7+CD45RA+ naive T cells. The receptor source for this set is a human donor in good health. Some libraries in this study had Jurkat cell RNA spiked in.

Comment on this clonotype: Given a much more abundant clone one base away, this may be a read error. The chain employs TRBV6-5 and TRBJ1-2; the match to TRBD1 covers 7 bases. The CDR3 consists of 15 residues. Germline V gene lookup returns CDR1 MNHEY and CDR2 SVGAGI. Trimming cost V 7 bases and J 3 bases; bases outside gene matches: 11. DNA for the CDR3: TGTGCCAGCACCCGCCACAGGGGAGTGGACTATGGCTACACCTTC. It translates to CASTRHRGVDYGYTF.

The sample holds a few counts of this clonotype. This may arise from a read error, as a much more abundant clone is one base away. V gene TRBV6-5 combines with J gene TRBJ1-5, with D uncertain. The CDR3 runs 14 residues. From germline, CDR1 is MNHEY and CDR2 SVGAGI. The CDR3 DNA is TGTGCCAGCAGTCACTCGATGGGGAACCAGCCCCAGCATTTT. It codes for CASSHSMGNQPQHF.

This clonotype has a count of ten or more. The V and J genes are TRBV13 and TRBJ2-5; D tentatively reads TRBD1 or TRBD2 (5 bases each). The CDR3 loop spans 13 amino acids. The germline V and J ends were trimmed by 5 bases and 2 bases, with 9 bases remaining between them. CDR1 PRHDT and CDR2 FYEKMQ come from the germline V gene (reference sequence). The CDR3 coding sequence is TGTGCCAGCAGCGCCGGGGCACAAGAGACCCAGTACTTC. Translation gives CASSAGAQETQYF.

In its sample, this clonotype was seen many times. The chain recombines TRBV7-9 with TRBJ2-1; D is unclear. This CDR3 is 14 amino acids long. Germline V lookup: CDR1 SEHNR, CDR2 FQNEAQ (reference sequence). Trimming took off 1 base at V and 10 bases at J, with 14 bases between the two ends. The CDR3 region is CASSLDHSLREQFF. The CDR3 DNA reads TGTGCCAGCAGCTTAGATCATTCTTTGAGAGAGCAGTTCTTC.

With regard to this clonotype: An end of the junction does not agree with germline; a read error may underlie this. The chain's CDR3 is CASSSIPGTDTQCF. The CDR3 region has the DNA TGTGCCAGCAGTTCGATACCCGGGACAGATACGCAGTGTTTT. This chain links TRBV28 with TRBJ2-3; 7 nucleotides match TRBD1. CDR3 length equals 14 residues. Germline V gene data show CDR1 as MDHEN and CDR2 as SYDVKM.

In this sample, this clonotype turned up many times. The chain couples TRBV6-1 to TRBJ2-2; 7 positions agree with TRBD2. From germline, CDR1 is MNHNS and CDR2 SASEGT. This CDR3 has 16 amino acids. The junction had 11 bases not matched to a gene; V was cut back by 7 bases and J by 3 bases. The CDR3 protein is CASIRRSGDYTGELFF. For the CDR3, the DNA is TGTGCCAGCATCCGACGGAGCGGGGACTACACCGGGGAGCTGTTTTTT.

In this sample, this clonotype turned up a few times. This chain connects TRBV10-1 to TRBJ2-2, with 10 bases fitting TRBD1. The CDR3 sequence is 18 residues long. Trimming cost V 4 bases and J 5 bases; bases outside gene matches: 13. Germline CDR1 is WNHNN and CDR2 is SYGVQD (reference sequence). CDR3 amino acids: CASSAQVGTGDFTGELFF. The CDR3, as DNA: TGCGCCAGCAGTGCACAGGTTGGGACAGGGGATTTTACCGGGGAGCTGTTTTTT.

The CDR3 sequence is CSVEPPSSYNEQFF. DNA of the CDR3: TGCAGCGTTGAACCCCCTAGCTCCTACAATGAGCAGTTCTTC. This sequence joins TRBV29-1 and TRBJ2-1; D gene uncertain. Trimming removed 2 bases from V and 0 bases from J, with 8 bases in between. Germline assignment: CDR1 SQVTM and CDR2 ANQGSEA. This CDR3 has 14 amino acids.

This clonotype turned up a few times. The chain joins TRBV20-1 to TRBJ1-2, with no clear D. CDR3 size: 16 residues. The V end was cut by 0 bases, the J end by 9 bases, with 23 bases between. The germline gives CDR1 DFQATT, CDR2 SNEGSKA (reference sequence). CDR3 DNA sequence: TGCAGTGCTAGAGATATTTATTTTGGTGACGGGGTACGCTACACCTTC. Amino acids: CSARDIYFGDGVRYTF.

This clonotype was recorded many times. The rearrangement joins TRBV6-5 to TRBJ1-3, with no clear D. Germline lookup yields CDR1 MNHEY and CDR2 SVGAGI. The CDR3 runs 17 residues. The ends were cut back, 0 bases at V and 0 bases at J, with 12 bases in the middle. This CDR3 reads CASSYSFGPSSGNTIYF. The DNA for the CDR3 is TGTGCCAGCAGTTACTCATTCGGACCTTCCTCTGGAAACACCATATATTTT.

The rearrangement uses TRBV7-2 and TRBJ2-5; possibly TRBD1 or TRBD2 for D (5 bases each). V was cut by 1 base and J by 2 bases, with 11 bases left in between. Germline lookup yields CDR1 SGHTA and CDR2 FQGNSA. This CDR3 is 15 amino acids long. CDR3 loop: CASSLDRGPQETQYF. CDR3 bases: TGTGCCAGCAGCTTAGATAGGGGACCTCAAGAGACCCAGTACTTC. Combining the CDR3 with reference TRBV7-2 and TRBJ2-5 gives the whole variable domain GAGVSQSPSNKVTEKGKDVELRCDPISGHTALYWYRQSLGQGLEFLIYFQGNSAPDKSGLPSDRFSAERTGGSVSTLTIQRTQQEDSAVYLCASSLDRGPQETQYFGPGTRLLVL.

This clonotype was counted only a few times. This rearrangement joins TRBV19 to TRBJ2-7; possibly TRBD1 or TRBD2 for D (5 bases each). The ends were cut back, 6 bases at V and 7 bases at J, with 13 bases in the middle. From germline, CDR1 is LNHDA and CDR2 SQIVND (reference sequence). The CDR3 covers 12 residues. This chain's CDR3 is CASSHNWGEQYF. DNA for the CDR3: TGTGCCAGTAGCCATAATTGGGGGGAGCAGTACTTC. The full variable domain, completed using reference TRBV19 and TRBJ2-7, is DGGITQSPKYLFRKEGQNVTLSCEQNLNHDAMYWYRQDPGQGLRLIYYSQIVNDFQKGDIAEGYSVSREKKESFPLTVTSAQKNPTAFYLCASSHNWGEQYFGPGTRLTVT.

The chain employs TRBV5-1 and TRBJ1-2; 12 bases match TRBD1. This CDR3 region has 14 residues. Germline V lookup: CDR1 SGHRS, CDR2 YFSETQ. V lost 4 bases and J lost 8; bases outside the gene matches: 6. The CDR3 protein is CASSPGQGAKGYTF. DNA for the CDR3: TGCGCCAGCAGCCCGGGACAGGGGGCGAAGGGCTACACCTTC.

This clonotype was found many times. The J gene is TRBJ2-5, the V gene TRBV7-9; D may correspond to TRBD1 or TRBD2 (5 bases each). Germline values: CDR1 SEHNR, CDR2 FQNEAQ (reference sequence). The CDR3 runs 14 residues. V was pared by 2 bases and J by 4 bases, with 11 bases between. CDR3 in DNA: TGTGCCAGCAGCTTATCTATGGGGGTAGAGACCCAGTACTTC. It yields the protein CASSLSMGVETQYF. The full variable domain, completed using reference TRBV7-9 and TRBJ2-5, is DTGVSQNPRHKITKRGQNVTFRCDPISEHNRLYWYRQTLGQGPEFLTYFQNEAQLEKSRLLSDRFSAERPKGSFSTLEIQRTEQGDSAMYLCASSLSMGVETQYFGPGTRLLVL.

Notes on this clonotype: A much larger clone lies a single base off, so this may be a read error. This chain uses TRBV7-2 with TRBJ2-1, with no clear D. The CDR3 covers 12 residues. Germline CDR1 reads SGHTA; CDR2 reads FQGNSA. The CDR3 region is CVSSFSKVEQFF. DNA of the CDR3: TGTGTCAGCAGCTTTAGTAAGGTTGAGCAGTTCTTC.

This clonotype was seen a single time. Germline and junction disagree at one end, which may indicate a read error. The V and J genes are TRBV6-1 and TRBJ2-5, with 7 bases matching TRBD1. Looked up from germline, CDR1 is MNHNS and CDR2 is SASEGT. The CDR3 runs to 17 residues. As DNA, the CDR3 is TGTGCCTGCAGTGAAGCGCTTCTACGGGACAGTGAAGAGACCCAGTACTTC. Translation: CACSEALLRDSEETQYF.